This T cell receptor (beta chain) appears in the sequencing data of a study of regulatory dendritic cells for organ transplantation. The CDR3 extends over 15 amino acids. Germline CDR1 reads SGHDT; CDR2 reads YYEEEE. V lost 0 bases to trimming and J lost 5 bases; unmatched junction nucleotides: 4. Some clones are missing from TCRdb's copy, which holds only in-frame ones; the method was immunoSEQ multiplex PCR. The profile covers about 28,000 clones, with approximately 80% appearing a single time and under 0.12% taken by the ten largest. The J gene is TRBJ1-5, the V gene TRBV5-6, with TRBD1 matching 8 bases. Specimen: naive CD4+ T cells from blood. The subset here: CD45RA+ naive T cells. The TCR originated in a human donor in good health. This CDR3 is CASSLARQGYQPQHF. CDR3 coding DNA: TGTGCCAGCAGCTTGGCTAGACAGGGGTATCAGCCCCAGCATTTT. The variable domain in full, with the rest retrieved from reference TRBV5-6 and TRBJ1-5, is DAGVTQSPTHLIKTRGQQVTLRCSPKSGHDTVSWYQQALGQGPQFIFQYYEEEERQRGNFPDRFSGHQFPNYSSELNVNALLLGDSALYLCASSLARQGYQPQHFGDGTRLSIL.